The clone carrying this TCR beta chain was seen more than once but under ten times. Its antigen remains unknown. This specimen comes from a study of T-cell memory formation after mild COVID-19. At the level of the study: The TCR clusters were mostly specific to one donor.

Each CDR3 protein gets one entry after TCRdb re-called the 5' RACE reads with MiXCR. The table shows some 97,000 distinct CDR3 sequences, with around 10% occurring only once. The CDR3 has 15 amino acids. With V trimmed by 1 base and J by 7 bases, 6 bases remained unmatched. Germline CDR1 reads SGHVS; CDR2 reads FNYEAQ. Broader study findings: CD8+ contracting clones occupied EMRA, while CD4+ ones occupied mainly CM and EM.

This receptor was obtained from a man younger than 30 who had mild COVID-19 (a few samples of this study predate the infection). Cell type and time point are not known. The rearrangement links TRBV7-6 to TRBJ2-1, with 8 bases matching TRBD2. Specimen: PBMCs or a T cell subset sorted from them (not recorded which). DNA for the CDR3: TGTGCCAGCAGCTTAGAGGCGGGGGGCGGGAATGAGCAGTTCTTC. This codes for CASSLEAGGGNEQFF.